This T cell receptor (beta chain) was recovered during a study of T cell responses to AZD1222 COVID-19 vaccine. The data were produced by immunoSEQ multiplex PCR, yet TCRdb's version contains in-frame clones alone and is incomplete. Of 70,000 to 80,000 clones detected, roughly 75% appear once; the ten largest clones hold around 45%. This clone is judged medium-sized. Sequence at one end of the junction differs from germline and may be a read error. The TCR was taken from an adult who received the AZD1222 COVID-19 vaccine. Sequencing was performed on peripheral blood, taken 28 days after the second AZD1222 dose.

As DNA, the CDR3 is TGTGCTAGCAGCCGCGCCGGCGGGAGGGCCGGAGAGACCCAGTACTTC. Translation: CASSRAGGRAGETQYF. The chain recombines TRBV7-7 with TRBJ2-5, with 9 nucleotides matching TRBD2. This CDR3 has 16 amino acids. Germline V gene lookup returns CDR1 SSHAT and CDR2 FNYEAQ (reference sequence).